The 15 T cell receptor beta chains below all came from one sample that was sequenced in a study of vaccination and CD4 T cells after COVID-19. Cultured CD4+ T-cell DNA underwent Oncomine TCR Beta short-read sequencing. TCRdb re-called the PCR reads through MiXCR, storing one row per CDR3 protein. The sample includes about 12,000 distinct CDR3 sequences, around 80% of them seen just once. No antigen has been assigned to these receptors. Stated treatment: approximately 10-day PBMC culture with coronavirus spike peptide pools or control peptides (ViraFEST assay). Input material: CD4+ T cells from blood, cultured in vitro. The receptors were gathered from a human donor who had recovered from COVID-19.

The J gene is TRBJ1-2, the V gene TRBV5-1; no clear D. The V gene lost 0 bases and the J gene lost 4 bases, with 13 bases spanning the gap. Germline CDR1 reads SGHRS; CDR2 reads YFSETQ. The CDR3 contains 15 residues. The chain's CDR3 is CASSLAFGVSYGYTF. In DNA form, the CDR3 reads TGCGCCAGCAGCTTGGCCTTCGGGGTTTCCTATGGCTACACCTTC.

This clonotype was picked up one time. The chain's CDR3 is CASSPKTGRSEQYF. In DNA form, the CDR3 reads TGTGCCAGCAGTCCGAAGACAGGTAGAAGCGAGCAGTACTTC. The chain employs TRBV6-1 and TRBJ2-7; D is possibly TRBD1 (6 bases). The germline V and J ends were trimmed by 5 bases and 6 bases, with 17 bases remaining between them. The V gene's germline CDR1 is MNHNS and CDR2 SASEGT. This CDR3 is 14 amino acids long.

The chain carries TRBV28 and TRBJ1-2; a possible D gene is TRBD1 (5 bases). Trimming removed 6 bases at V and 8 bases at J, with 13 bases between. Per germline, CDR1 MDHEN and CDR2 SYDVKM. This CDR3 spans 12 amino acids. The CDR3: CASRSGLVGYTF. The CDR3 DNA reads TGTGCCAGCAGGTCAGGGTTGGTAGGCTACACCTTC.

The chain couples TRBV24-1 to TRBJ1-2, with TRBD1 as a possible D gene (5 bases). Trimming took 4 bases from V and 4 from J, leaving 15 bases between them. The CDR3 spans 15 residues. Germline V gene data show CDR1 as KGHDR and CDR2 as SFDVKD. This chain's CDR3 is CATSDPGGDGYGYTF. CDR3 DNA sequence: TGTGCCACCAGTGACCCCGGAGGGGATGGCTATGGCTACACCTTC.

The chain combines TRBV7-2 with TRBJ2-2; the D gene is possibly TRBD1 (5 bases). In germline, CDR1 is SGHTA, CDR2 FQGNSA. CDR3 size: 15 residues. V was pared by 5 bases and J by 1 base, with 11 bases between. The CDR3 sequence is CASSPRQKNTGELFF. In nucleotides, the CDR3 is TGTGCCAGCAGCCCTCGACAGAAGAACACCGGGGAGCTGTTTTTT.

The J gene is TRBJ1-6, the V gene TRBV28; D is uncertain. The V gene lost 6 bases and the J gene lost 5 bases, with 11 bases spanning the gap. The CDR3 totals 14 residues. Germline V gene data show CDR1 as MDHEN and CDR2 as SYDVKM. The CDR3 DNA is TGTGCCAGCAGGCCTCCTCCCAATAATTCACCCCTCCACTTT. Its translation is CASRPPPNNSPLHF.

The chain is built from TRBV19 and TRBJ1-5, with D possibly being TRBD1 (6 bases). This CDR3 contains 15 residues. Trimming shortened V by 6 bases and J by 6 bases, and 18 bases separated the two germline ends. Per the germline V gene, CDR1 is LNHDA and CDR2 is SQIVND (reference sequence). Here the CDR3 reads CASRIGQGLGQPQHF. The CDR3 coding sequence is TGTGCCAGTAGGATTGGGCAGGGGCTCGGTCAGCCCCAGCATTTT.

The chain is built from TRBV6-1 and TRBJ1-2; 7 bases are a match to TRBD1. Losses at the gene ends were 4 bases for V and 2 bases for J; bases not matched to a gene: 4. Germline-derived CDR1 and CDR2 are MNHNS and SASEGT. The CDR3 loop spans 14 amino acids. CDR3 bases: TGTGCCAGCAGTGGAGGGGGCGGAAACTATGGCTACACCTTC. It translates to CASSGGGGNYGYTF.

V is TRBV7-2 and J is TRBJ2-1; tentative D call: TRBD2 (7 bases). The CDR3 has 16 residues. V dropped 2 bases and J dropped 9 bases, with 20 bases sitting between them. Germline V gives CDR1 SGHTA, CDR2 FQGNSA. This CDR3 is CASSLMASGGGSEQFF. The CDR3 region has the DNA TGTGCCAGCAGCTTAATGGCTAGCGGTGGGGGCAGTGAGCAGTTCTTC.

The chain is built from TRBV21-1 and TRBJ1-2; the table's D call TRBD1 went unverified against the DNA. TRBV21-1 is a pseudogene locus. This CDR3 spans 15 amino acids. The CDR3 nucleotides are TGTGCCAGCAGCAAAGTCCCAGACAGGGGCTATGGCTACACCTTC. Its protein product is CASSKVPDRGYGYTF.

The V call is TRBV12-5, the J call TRBJ2-3, with D possibly TRBD2 on 5 matching bases. Germline lookup yields CDR1 LGHNT and CDR2 FRNRAP. V lost 1 base and J 3 bases, leaving 14 bases between the germline ends. This CDR3 is 16 amino acids long. DNA of the CDR3: TGTGCTAGTGGTTTGGGACCCGCGGGTGCGACAGATACGCAGTATTTT. Translated: CASGLGPAGATDTQYF.

The chain combines TRBV7-2 with TRBJ2-1; 14 nucleotides line up with TRBD2. The J segment lost 7 bases and the V segment lost 4 bases, leaving 6 bases of the junction unmatched. This CDR3 spans 16 amino acids. Germline V gives CDR1 SGHTA, CDR2 FQGNSA. The CDR3 loop reads CASSSRLAGGRNEQFF. As DNA, the CDR3 is TGTGCCAGCAGCTCCCGACTAGCGGGAGGGCGGAATGAGCAGTTCTTC.

The chain joins TRBV28 to TRBJ2-2; no definite D call. CDR3 length equals 11 residues. V was shortened by 5 bases and J by 7 bases, with 5 bases between the two germline ends. The germline gives CDR1 MDHEN, CDR2 SYDVKM. The CDR3 bases are TGTGCCAGCAGTCAAGTCGGGGAGCTGTTTTTT. Translated, it gives CASSQVGELFF. Based on the CDR3 plus reference TRBV28 and TRBJ2-2, the full variable domain is DVKVTQSSRYLVKRTGEKVFLECVQDMDHENMFWYRQDPGLGLRLIYFSYDVKMKEKGDIPEGYSVSREKKERFSLILESASTNQTSMYLCASSQVGELFFGEGSRLTVL.

The gene calls are TRBV12-3 or TRBV12-4 and TRBJ1-1; 8 nucleotides align to TRBD1. The V segment lost 6 bases and the J segment 6 bases; nucleotides outside the gene matches: 12. The CDR3 spans 15 residues. The CDR3 bases are TGTGCCAGCAGCGGACAGGGACGAAGTTTTTCTGAAGCTTTCTTT. This translates into CASSGQGRSFSEAFF.

V is TRBV21-1 and J is TRBJ1-3; TRBD1, the D gene given by the table, was not confirmed from the DNA. TRBV21-1 is a listed pseudogene. The CDR3 sequence is 12 residues long. DNA of the CDR3: TGTGCCAGCAGCATCCCGGGAAACACCATATATTTT. It is translated as CASSIPGNTIYF.